This TCR beta chain emerged from a study of graft-versus-host responses after intestinal transplantation. The study, taken as a whole, reports: Graft-donor T cell macrochimerism coincided with high graft-versus-host to host-versus-graft clonal ratios in allografts. GvH clones turned up in recipient marrow; some had shown up first in ileum or blood.

In the case of this clone: Its antigen remains unknown.

Using immunoSEQ multiplex PCR, the repertoire was profiled, and TCRdb retains in-frame clones only, with some absent. This table has about 97,000 clones, 75% to 95% appearing once. Germline lookup yields CDR1 SGHVS and CDR2 FQNEAQ. CDR3 length equals 15 residues. V was trimmed by 1 base and J by 5 bases, leaving 15 bases between them. The V gene is TRBV7-8, the J gene TRBJ2-7; possibly TRBD2 for D (5 bases). This TCR was sampled from a human patient who received an intestinal transplant, so some T cells may come from the graft donor. Here the sequenced sample was PBMCs, taken roughly 450 days after intestinal transplant. Here the CDR3 DNA reads TGTGCCAGCAGCTTAGTAACAGCGGCGTTGAACGAGCAGTACTTC. This gives the protein CASSLVTAALNEQYF.